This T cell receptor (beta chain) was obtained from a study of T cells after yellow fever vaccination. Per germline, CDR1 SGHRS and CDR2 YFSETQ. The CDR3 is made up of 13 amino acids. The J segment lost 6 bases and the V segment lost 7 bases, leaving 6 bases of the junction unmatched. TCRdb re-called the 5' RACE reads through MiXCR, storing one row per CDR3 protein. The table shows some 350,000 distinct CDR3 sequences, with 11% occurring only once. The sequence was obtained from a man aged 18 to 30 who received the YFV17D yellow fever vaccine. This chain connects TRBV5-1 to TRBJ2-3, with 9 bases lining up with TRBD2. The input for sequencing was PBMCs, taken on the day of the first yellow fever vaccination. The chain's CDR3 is CASQESGGDTQYF. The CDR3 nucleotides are TGCGCCAGCCAAGAGAGCGGGGGGGATACGCAGTATTTT.